The text below deals with one T cell receptor (beta chain). Its cognate antigen is unknown. An end of the junction does not agree with germline; a read error may underlie this. Germline V gene lookup returns CDR1 SGHRS and CDR2 YFSETQ. The CDR3 is 14 amino acids. PCR primers comprised 60 Vbeta and 13 Jbeta primers. Produced via immunoSEQ multiplex PCR; TCRdb's table is partial and in-frame only. The sample yields about 180,000 clones, 76% seen once. The sample comes from a study of cytomegalovirus exposure and HLA in healthy donors. Study results and limitations: Within a later analysis, the majority of CMV-associated TCR beta chains appeared HLA-restricted. The study reported that TCR beta sequences accurately predicted HLA-A and HLA-B alleles in most subjects.

The rearrangement joins TRBV5-1 to TRBJ2-3, with TRBD2 matching 9 bases. This receptor was taken from a woman in her twenties or thirties in good health and CMV-seropositive. The sequencing input was PBMCs. This CDR3 reads CASSLSPAGGHPSF. CDR3 sequence (DNA): TGCGCCAGCAGCTTGTCCCCCGCGGGGGGGCACCCTAGCTTT.